The sequence of this TCR beta chain was determined in a study of shared clonotypes between healthy human individuals. Study-wide points: Although depth was large, rarefaction showed that sequencing of the sorted subsets was incomplete. Naive subsets tended to show greater estimated richness than memory subsets.

With 4 bases removed from V and 3 bases from J, the gap between germline ends came to 15 bases. The CDR3 length is 15 residues. Germline-derived CDR1 and CDR2 are SGHRS and YFSETQ. As concerns this clone: Its antigen is not known.

Only in-frame clones appear in the TCRdb table, and some are missing; sequencing was by immunoSEQ multiplex PCR. The table records some 1,100,000 clones, around three quarters of them present only once. This clonotype was obtained from a man aged 18-30 years in good health. Some clones in this sample may be carry-over from other donors' samples. The chain couples TRBV5-1 to TRBJ2-3; D uncertain. The sequencing sample was made of memory CD4+ T cells from PBMCs. Subset given: CD45RA-negative fraction. As DNA, the CDR3 is TGCGCCAGCAGCCGATTGGGCGCGCGTACAGATACGCAGTATTTT. Protein product: CASSRLGARTDTQYF.